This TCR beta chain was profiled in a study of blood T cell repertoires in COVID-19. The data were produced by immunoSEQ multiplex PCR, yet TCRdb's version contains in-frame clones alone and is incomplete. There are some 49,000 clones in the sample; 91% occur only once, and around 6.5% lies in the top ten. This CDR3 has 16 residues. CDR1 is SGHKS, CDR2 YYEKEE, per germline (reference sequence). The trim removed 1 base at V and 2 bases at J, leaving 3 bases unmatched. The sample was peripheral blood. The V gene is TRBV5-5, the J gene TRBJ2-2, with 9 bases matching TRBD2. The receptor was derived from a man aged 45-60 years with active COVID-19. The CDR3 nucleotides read TGTGCCAGCAGCTTGATAGCGGGGGATAACACCGGGGAGCTGTTTTTT. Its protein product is CASSLIAGDNTGELFF.